This T cell receptor (beta chain) was recorded in a study of high-grade serous ovarian cancer treatment subgroups. This CDR3 has 13 residues. Germline values: CDR1 SGHRS, CDR2 YFSETQ. The ends lost 4 bases at V and 4 bases at J; junction bases unmatched: 2. Using immunoSEQ multiplex PCR, the repertoire was profiled, and TCRdb retains in-frame clones only, with some absent. The sample holds more than 7,500 clones, about 60% seen once. Tumor samples were obtained before definitive surgery or chemotherapy. Findings and limits, study-wide: Repertoire similarity ranged roughly 0.1 to 0.85 between tumors of one patient.

Of note for this clone: Its antigen remains unknown.

Sample: tumor tissue. V gene TRBV5-1 combines with J gene TRBJ2-1, with 7 bases aligning to TRBD1. The TCR was taken from a human donor with high-grade serous ovarian cancer. The CDR3 is CASSQGQYNEQFF. The CDR3 DNA sequence: TGCGCCAGCAGCCAGGGACAGTACAATGAGCAGTTCTTC.